The T cell receptor beta chain described here comes from a study of beta chain features in type 1 diabetes. Points from the study as a whole: Reduced insertions and increased deletions marked VDJ junctions in type 1 diabetes patients. In every one of the four CD4+ subsets, TCRB CDR3s were moderately but significantly shorter in Type 1 diabetes patients. Whether TCRB rearrangement is influenced by HLA type was left unresolved in this analysis.

CD4+ cells of the naive, central memory, regulatory and stem cell-like memory types were sorted via CD45RO/CCR7/CD25/CD127/CD95/CD27. Investigators reverse transcribed all isolated RNA, so they sequenced expressed TCRB transcripts. This table comes from immunoSEQ multiplex PCR, and its TCRdb copy is limited to in-frame clones, with some not included. The sample has tens of thousands of clones; roughly 39% are singletons. Germline CDR1 is LNHDA and CDR2 is SQIVND (reference sequence). J was trimmed by 8 bases and V by 6 bases; bases with no gene match: 3. This CDR3 region has 13 residues. As concerns this clone: Its antigen is not identified.

Sample: Tregs from blood. The genes are TRBV19 and TRBJ2-1; 11 bases agree with TRBD2. This receptor was obtained from a man aged 25 to 40 with type 1 diabetes. The CDR3 nucleotides read TGTGCCAGTAGGGTAGCGGGGGGGGATGAGCAGTTCTTC. Amino acid sequence: CASRVAGGDEQFF.